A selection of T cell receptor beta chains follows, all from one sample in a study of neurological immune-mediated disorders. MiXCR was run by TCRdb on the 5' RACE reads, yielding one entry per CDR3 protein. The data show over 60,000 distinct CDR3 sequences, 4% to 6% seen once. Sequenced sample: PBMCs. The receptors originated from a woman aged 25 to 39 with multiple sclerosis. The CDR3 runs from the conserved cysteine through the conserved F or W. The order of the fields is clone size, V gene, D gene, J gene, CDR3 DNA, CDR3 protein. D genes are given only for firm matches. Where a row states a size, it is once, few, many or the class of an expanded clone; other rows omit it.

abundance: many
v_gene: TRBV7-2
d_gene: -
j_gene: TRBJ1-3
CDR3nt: TGTGCCAGCAGCTTAGCGCGAGACACCATATATTTT
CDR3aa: CASSLARDTIYF

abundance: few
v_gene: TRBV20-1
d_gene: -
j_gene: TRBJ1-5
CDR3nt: TGCAGTGCTAGAGATGGTGGGGTCTGGTCGAATCAGCCCCAGCATTTT
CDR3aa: CSARDGGVWSNQPQHF

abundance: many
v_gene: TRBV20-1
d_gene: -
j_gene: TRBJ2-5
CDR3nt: TGCAGTGCCTTCATGGAGACCCAGTACTTC
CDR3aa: CSAFMETQYF

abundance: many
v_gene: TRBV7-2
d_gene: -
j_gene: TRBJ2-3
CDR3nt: TGTGCCAGCAGCTTAGTCCGAGTCAGATTGGGGGATACGCAGTATTTT
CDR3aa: CASSLVRVRLGDTQYF

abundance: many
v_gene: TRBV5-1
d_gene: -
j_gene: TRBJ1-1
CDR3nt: TGCGCCAGCAGCCAGTCGGCCGGAGTGAACACTGAAGCTTTCTTT
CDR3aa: CASSQSAGVNTEAFF

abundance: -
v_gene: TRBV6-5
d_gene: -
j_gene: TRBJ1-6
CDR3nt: TGTGCCAGCAGAATCGGACGGACCGAATCTAGATATTCACCCCTCAACTTT
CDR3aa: CASRIGRTESRYSPLNF

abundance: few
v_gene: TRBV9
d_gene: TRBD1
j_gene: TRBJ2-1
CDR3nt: TGTGCCAGCAGCGTCCGCCTGGGACAGGGGGCGGACAATGAGCAGTTCTTC
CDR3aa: CASSVRLGQGADNEQFF

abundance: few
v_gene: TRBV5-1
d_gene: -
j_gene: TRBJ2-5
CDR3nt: TGCGCCAGCGCAGTTCGGACGCATCAAGAGACCCAGTACTTC
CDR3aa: CASAVRTHQETQYF

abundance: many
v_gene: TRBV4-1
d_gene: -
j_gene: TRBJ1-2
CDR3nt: TGCGCCAGCAGCCATGAAACAGTGACCGACTATGGCTACACCTTC
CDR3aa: CASSHETVTDYGYTF

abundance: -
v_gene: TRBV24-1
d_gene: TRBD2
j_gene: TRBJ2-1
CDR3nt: TGTGCCACCAGTGATTCTACGGGGGGAAGTCGGGGTGAGCAGTTCTTC
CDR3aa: CATSDSTGGSRGEQFF

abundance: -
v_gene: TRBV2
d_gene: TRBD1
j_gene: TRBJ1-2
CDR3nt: TGTGCCAGCAGTGATTTAGGACAGGGGGCCGCTGGCTACACCTTC
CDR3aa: CASSDLGQGAAGYTF

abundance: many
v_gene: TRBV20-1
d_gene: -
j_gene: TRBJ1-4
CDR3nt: TGCAGTGCCTCCCAATTGGGTTATGAAAAACTGTTTTTT
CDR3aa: CSASQLGYEKLFF

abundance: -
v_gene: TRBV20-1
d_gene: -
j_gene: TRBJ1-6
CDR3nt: TGCAGTGCTAGAGAACCAGGGGCTTTGAATTCACCCCTCCACTTT
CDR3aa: CSAREPGALNSPLHF

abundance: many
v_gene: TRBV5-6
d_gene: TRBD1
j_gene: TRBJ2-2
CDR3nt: TGTGCCAGCAGCTTAGCGGACAGGGACACCGGGGAGCTGTTTTTT
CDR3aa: CASSLADRDTGELFF

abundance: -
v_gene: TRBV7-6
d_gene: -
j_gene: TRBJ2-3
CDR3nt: TGTGCCAGCCGAGGGAACCAGAGCACAGATACGCAGTATTTT
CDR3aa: CASRGNQSTDTQYF

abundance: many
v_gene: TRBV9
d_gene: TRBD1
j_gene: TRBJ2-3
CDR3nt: TGTGCCAGCAGCCCCACAGGGGGATCAGATACGCAGTATTTT
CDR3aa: CASSPTGGSDTQYF

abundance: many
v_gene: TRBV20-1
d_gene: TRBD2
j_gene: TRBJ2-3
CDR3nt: TGCAGTGCTCCTAGCGGGAGCACAGATACGCAGTATTTT
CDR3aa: CSAPSGSTDTQYF

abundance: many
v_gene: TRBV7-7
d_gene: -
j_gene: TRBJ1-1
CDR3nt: TGTGCCAGCAGCCGAGACAGAAACACTGAAGCTTTCTTT
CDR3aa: CASSRDRNTEAFF

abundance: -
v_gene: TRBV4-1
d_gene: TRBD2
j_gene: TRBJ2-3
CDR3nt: TGCGCCAGCAGCCTAAGACTAGCGGGGGGCTCCACAGATACGCAGTATTTT
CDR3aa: CASSLRLAGGSTDTQYF

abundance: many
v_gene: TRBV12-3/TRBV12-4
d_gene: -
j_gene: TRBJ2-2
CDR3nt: TGTGCCAGCAGTCTCAGCCGCGTGTCCGGGGAGCTGTTTTTT
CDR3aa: CASSLSRVSGELFF

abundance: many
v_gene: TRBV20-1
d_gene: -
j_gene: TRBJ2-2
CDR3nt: TGCAGTGCTAGAAGTCAGGACAAATGGGGCACCGGGGAGCTGTTTTTT
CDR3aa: CSARSQDKWGTGELFF

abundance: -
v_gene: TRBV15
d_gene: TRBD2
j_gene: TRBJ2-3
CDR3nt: TGTGCCACCAGCAGCCCACTAGCGCTGGGGACAGATACGCAGTATTTT
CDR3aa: CATSSPLALGTDTQYF

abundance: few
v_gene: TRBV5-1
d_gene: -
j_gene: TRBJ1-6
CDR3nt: TGCGCCAGCAGCTTGCAAGCAGGGGCTACAAATTCACCCCTCAACTTT
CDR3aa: CASSLQAGATNSPLNF

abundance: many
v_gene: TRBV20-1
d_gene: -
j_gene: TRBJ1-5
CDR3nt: TGCAGTGCTGGGGACCCGAGGTCGGGCAATCAGCCCCAGCATTTT
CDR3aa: CSAGDPRSGNQPQHF

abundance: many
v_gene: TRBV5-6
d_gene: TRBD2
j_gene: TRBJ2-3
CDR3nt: TGTGCCAGCAGCTTCTTAAGCGGGGGCACAGATACGCAGTATTTT
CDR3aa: CASSFLSGGTDTQYF

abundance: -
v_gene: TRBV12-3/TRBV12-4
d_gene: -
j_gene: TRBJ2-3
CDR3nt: TGTGCCAGCAGTTTCCCCGGGGGCCCGGAAGATACGCAGTATTTT
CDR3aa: CASSFPGGPEDTQYF

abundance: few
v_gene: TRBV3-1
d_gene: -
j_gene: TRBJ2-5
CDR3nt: TGTGCCAGCAGCCCGGTTGGGGATCAAGAGACCCAGTACTTC
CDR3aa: CASSPVGDQETQYF

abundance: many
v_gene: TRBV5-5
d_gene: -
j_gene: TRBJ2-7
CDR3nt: TGTGCCAGCAGCTTGCCAGGGATCCACGAGCAGTACTTC
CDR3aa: CASSLPGIHEQYF

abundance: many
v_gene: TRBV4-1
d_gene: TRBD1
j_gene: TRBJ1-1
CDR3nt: TGCGCCAGCAGCCTTAGAGGTTCAGGGGGCAACACTGAAGCTTTCTTT
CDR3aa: CASSLRGSGGNTEAFF

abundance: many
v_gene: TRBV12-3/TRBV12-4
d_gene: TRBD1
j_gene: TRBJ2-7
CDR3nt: TGTGCCAGCACCCTGACAGGGGGTCAGGGGGAACAGTACTTC
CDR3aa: CASTLTGGQGEQYF

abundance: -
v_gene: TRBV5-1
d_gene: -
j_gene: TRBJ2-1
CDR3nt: TGCGCCAGCACGGGGGACCCAAGAAGACAGGTCGTTGAACAGTTCTTC
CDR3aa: CASTGDPRRQVVEQFF

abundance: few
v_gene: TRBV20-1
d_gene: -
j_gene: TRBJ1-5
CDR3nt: TGCAGTGCTAGAGGGGGAACATATAGCAATCAGCCCCAGAATTTT
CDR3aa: CSARGGTYSNQPQNF

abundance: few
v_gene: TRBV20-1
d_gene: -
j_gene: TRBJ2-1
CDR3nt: TGCAGTCCGTCCGGGCTGAATGGGGCCGATGAGCAGTTCTTC
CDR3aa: CSPSGLNGADEQFF

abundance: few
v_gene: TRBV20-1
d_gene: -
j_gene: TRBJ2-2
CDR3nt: TGCAGTGCTCCACTCGTATACGCGAACACCGGGGAGCTGTTTTTT
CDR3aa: CSAPLVYANTGELFF

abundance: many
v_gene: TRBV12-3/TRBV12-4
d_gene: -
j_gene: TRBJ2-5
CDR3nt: TGTGCCAGCAGTTTTGCTGGTCGAGAGACCCAGTACTTC
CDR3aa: CASSFAGRETQYF

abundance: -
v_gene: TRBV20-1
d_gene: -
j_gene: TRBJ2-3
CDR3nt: TGCAGTGCCCTTCACCCCCTCTTAGCGGCTGACACAGATACGCAGTATTTT
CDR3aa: CSALHPLLAADTDTQYF

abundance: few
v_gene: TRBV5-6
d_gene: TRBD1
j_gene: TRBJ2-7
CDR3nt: TGTGCCAGCAGCGCCACCGGGACAGTGCCCTACGAGCAGTACTTC
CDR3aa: CASSATGTVPYEQYF

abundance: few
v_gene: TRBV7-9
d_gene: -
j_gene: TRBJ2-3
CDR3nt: TGTGCCAGCAGATCTCGACAGGGCGGGGCAGATACGCAGTATTTT
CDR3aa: CASRSRQGGADTQYF

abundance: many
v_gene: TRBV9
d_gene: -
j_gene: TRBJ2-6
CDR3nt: TGTGCCAGCAGCACCGGTGGAAACTCTGGGGCCAACGTCCTGACTTTC
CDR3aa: CASSTGGNSGANVLTF

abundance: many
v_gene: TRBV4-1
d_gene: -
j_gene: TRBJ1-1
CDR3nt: TGCGCCAGCAGCCTAGACCCGAACACTGAAGCTTTCTTT
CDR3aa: CASSLDPNTEAFF

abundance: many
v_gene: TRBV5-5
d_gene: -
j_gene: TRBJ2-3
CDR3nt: TGTGCCAGCAGCTTGTTGTATGAGACAGATACGCAGTATTTT
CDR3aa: CASSLLYETDTQYF

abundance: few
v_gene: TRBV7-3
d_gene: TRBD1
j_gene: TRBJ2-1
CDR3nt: TGTGCCAGCAGCGTCGGACAGGGATTTTACAATGAGCAGTTCTTC
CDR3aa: CASSVGQGFYNEQFF

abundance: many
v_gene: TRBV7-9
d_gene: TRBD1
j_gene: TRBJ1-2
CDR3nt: TGTGCCAGCAGCCCTGAACCGCGGGACAGTTCTAACTATGGCTACACCTTC
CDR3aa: CASSPEPRDSSNYGYTF

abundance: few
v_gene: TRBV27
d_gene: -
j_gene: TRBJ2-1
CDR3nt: TGTGCCAGCAGTTTTGGCCTCTCTACCGATGGAGGATCGTATGAGCAGTTCTTC
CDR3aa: CASSFGLSTDGGSYEQFF

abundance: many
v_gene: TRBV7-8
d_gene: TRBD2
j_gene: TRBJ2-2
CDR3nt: TGTGCCAGCAGCTTTACTAGCGGGGGACCCGCCGGGGAGCTGTTTTTT
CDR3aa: CASSFTSGGPAGELFF

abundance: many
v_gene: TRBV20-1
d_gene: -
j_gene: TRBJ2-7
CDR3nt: TGCAGTGCTAGGGGGACCGAAAACTACGAGCAGTACTTC
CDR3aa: CSARGTENYEQYF

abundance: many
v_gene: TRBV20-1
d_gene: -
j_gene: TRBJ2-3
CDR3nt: TGCAGTGCTAGAGCTAGGGCCACAGATACGCAGTATTTT
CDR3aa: CSARARATDTQYF

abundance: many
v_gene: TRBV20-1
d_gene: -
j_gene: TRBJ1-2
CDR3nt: TGCAGTGCTAGAATTATGGGACAAGGATATGGCTACACCTTC
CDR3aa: CSARIMGQGYGYTF

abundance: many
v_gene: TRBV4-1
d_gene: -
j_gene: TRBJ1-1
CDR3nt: TGCGCCAGCAGCCAAGGTCATTCGGGCCTTAAAACTGAAGCTTTCTTT
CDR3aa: CASSQGHSGLKTEAFF

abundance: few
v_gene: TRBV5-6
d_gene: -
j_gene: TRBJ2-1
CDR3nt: TGTGCCAGCAGCTTCTACAGAGATGAGCAGTTCTTC
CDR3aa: CASSFYRDEQFF